These 24 T cell receptor beta chains originate from one sample sequenced in a study of neurological immune-mediated disorders (dated by TCRdb to the late 2010s). The library was produced with 5' RACE. The sample was run on an Illumina HiSeq 2500. TCRdb reanalyzed the raw reads on its own, using fastp at Q25 for trimming and MiXCR for clone calling, and kept in-frame beta chains. Every CDR3 protein is listed once, alongside the most common genes and DNA of its rows. The sample table contains tens of thousands of distinct CDR3 sequences; only one count was recorded for roughly 6% of them. Clones ranked in the top ten supply around 0.52% of the sample. Sample: CD4+ T cells from blood. All receptors come from a woman aged 40 to 50 in good health.

This clonotype appeared many times. The V call is TRBV20-1, the J call TRBJ2-2; 7 positions match TRBD2. The CDR3 contains 16 residues. Germline trimming cut 0 bases from V and 1 base from J; bases unmatched to any gene: 5. The germline gives CDR1 DFQATT, CDR2 SNEGSKA (reference sequence). Here the CDR3 DNA reads TGCAGTGCTAGAGATCCCCGCGGGGGGAACACCGGGGAGCTGTTTTTT. It specifies CSARDPRGGNTGELFF.

This clonotype was observed at least ten times. V usage is TRBV5-1 and J usage is TRBJ1-1, with 7 bases fitting TRBD1. The CDR3 is 14 amino acids. Per the germline V gene, CDR1 is SGHRS and CDR2 is YFSETQ. Germline trimming cut 4 bases from V and 4 bases from J; bases unmatched to any gene: 7. The CDR3 coding sequence is TGCGCCAGCAGCCAACAGGGGTTGGCCACTGAAGCTTTCTTT. Its translation: CASSQQGLATEAFF.

This clonotype was picked up many times. CDR3 sequence (DNA): TGTGCCAGCAGTCCCACAGGACTCCGCCAAGAGACCCAGTACTTC. Translating gives CASSPTGLRQETQYF. The rearrangement uses TRBV6-6 and TRBJ2-5; D may match TRBD1 or TRBD2 (5 bases each). In germline, CDR1 is MNHNY, CDR2 SVGAGI (reference sequence). V was clipped by 5 bases and J by 1 base, with 14 bases between them. The CDR3 runs to 15 residues.

This clonotype was detected many times. This sequence joins TRBV9 and TRBJ1-2; D is possibly TRBD1 (6 bases). V was trimmed by 4 bases and J by 4 bases, leaving 11 bases between them. CDR3 length: 13 residues. Germline V CDR1 and CDR2: SGDLS, YYNGEE. For the CDR3, the DNA is TGTGCCAGCAGCCCCCAGACAGGCTATGGCTACACCTTC. This translates into CASSPQTGYGYTF.

Written as DNA, the CDR3 is TGTGCCAACCGATCGGGGGACAGGTGGTACTACGAGCAGTACTTC. Translating it yields CANRSGDRWYYEQYF. The V and J genes are TRBV28 and TRBJ2-7, with 8 bases identical to TRBD1. Per the germline V gene, CDR1 is MDHEN and CDR2 is SYDVKM. This CDR3 spans 15 amino acids. V shed 10 bases, J shed 3 bases, and the junction held 14 bases outside the gene matches.

This clonotype was seen a handful of times. The V call is TRBV7-9, the J call TRBJ2-2; D is uncertain. V dropped 4 bases and J dropped 14 bases, with 20 bases sitting between them. The CDR3 runs to 14 residues. In germline, CDR1 is SEHNR, CDR2 FQNEAQ (reference sequence). The CDR3 coding sequence is TGTGCCAGCAGCTCCCTTCAGAACACCGGTGATCTGTTTTTT. It is translated as CASSSLQNTGDLFF.

This clonotype was detected ten times or more. This CDR3 is CASSLPGQGENEQFF. The DNA of the CDR3 is TGTGCCAGCAGCCTTCCGGGACAGGGTGAGAATGAGCAGTTCTTC. V usage is TRBV7-2 and J usage is TRBJ2-1; 9 bases align to TRBD1. The CDR3 runs to 15 residues. J gave up 7 bases and V 5 bases, and 9 bases lay outside the gene matches. Germline-derived CDR1 and CDR2 are SGHTA and FQGNSA.

This clonotype was recorded many times. V and J are TRBV6-2 or TRBV6-3 and TRBJ1-1; D is undetermined. The V gene lost 4 bases and the J gene lost 9 bases, with 12 bases spanning the gap. The CDR3 is made up of 12 amino acids. The germline V gene has CDR1 MNHEY and CDR2 SVGEGT. CDR3 DNA sequence: TGTGCCAGCAGTTCACCTAGGGCTCAAGCTTTCTTT. Its translation: CASSSPRAQAFF.

In its sample, this clonotype was seen many times. The V and J genes are TRBV20-1 and TRBJ2-5; D gene uncertain. V dropped 1 base and J dropped 1 base, with 13 bases sitting between them. Germline V CDR1 and CDR2: DFQATT, SNEGSKA (reference sequence). The CDR3 totals 15 residues. CDR3 region: CSARVAQRPQETQYF. The CDR3 nucleotides are TGCAGTGCTAGAGTTGCGCAAAGGCCCCAAGAGACCCAGTACTTC.

This clonotype occurred many times. The J gene is TRBJ2-6, the V gene TRBV9; D is undetermined. The CDR3 is 15 amino acids. V was shortened by 5 bases and J by 0 bases, with 9 bases between the two germline ends. CDR1 and CDR2 from the germline V gene are SGDLS and YYNGEE. CDR3: CASSQTDSGANVLTF. The CDR3 coding sequence is TGTGCCAGCAGTCAAACAGACTCTGGGGCCAACGTCCTGACTTTC.

This clonotype was seen repeatedly, ten times or more. Here the CDR3 DNA reads TGCGCCAGCAGCATCGGACAGGGTATGAGTGGCTACACCTTC. Protein sequence: CASSIGQGMSGYTF. The rearrangement uses TRBV5-1 and TRBJ1-2; 8 bases map to TRBD1. CDR3 size: 14 residues. Germline values: CDR1 SGHRS, CDR2 YFSETQ. The junction had 9 bases not matched to a gene; V was cut back by 4 bases and J by 7 bases.

At least ten counts were recorded for this clonotype. The rearrangement joins TRBV7-2 to TRBJ2-3; D remains ambiguous. V gave up 2 bases and J gave up 2 bases, with 5 bases separating them. CDR1 and CDR2 (germline): SGHTA, FQGNSA. The CDR3 is 13 amino acids. CDR3 nucleotide sequence: TGTGCCAGCAGCTTAAAAGTCACAGATACGCAGTATTTT. Translating gives CASSLKVTDTQYF.

This clonotype appeared many times. The chain carries TRBV20-1 and TRBJ2-2; D unclear. This CDR3 contains 9 residues. Germline V lookup: CDR1 DFQATT, CDR2 SNEGSKA (reference sequence). CDR3 protein: CSATGELFF. The CDR3 nucleotides are TGCAGCGCCACCGGGGAGCTGTTTTTT.

This clonotype was counted many times. The chain joins TRBV9 to TRBJ2-7, with D perhaps TRBD2 (6 bases). The V gene's germline CDR1 is SGDLS and CDR2 YYNGEE. V was cut by 0 bases and J by 2 bases, with 15 bases left in between. The CDR3 is 16 residues long. Here the CDR3 DNA reads TGTGCCAGCAGCGTAGAAGAGCGGGCACCTCCCTACGAGCAGTACTTC. Translated, it gives CASSVEERAPPYEQYF.

This clonotype was observed many times. The rearrangement links TRBV7-2 to TRBJ2-7; 9 bases line up with TRBD2. V was pared by 2 bases and J by 5 bases, with 19 bases of the junction left unmatched. The CDR3 is made up of 19 amino acids. Germline loops: CDR1 SGHTA, CDR2 FQGNSA. The CDR3 DNA sequence: TGTGCCAGCAGCTTATTGGGTAGCGGGAGATTGGGAGTGAGAGACGAGCAGTACTTC. It codes for CASSLLGSGRLGVRDEQYF.

This clonotype was detected ten times or more. The rearrangement joins TRBV6-5 to TRBJ1-3, with D possibly matching TRBD1 (5 bases). Germline values: CDR1 MNHEY, CDR2 SVGAGI. The CDR3 covers 16 residues. The V gene lost 6 bases and the J gene lost 0 bases, with 15 bases spanning the gap. The CDR3 region is CASSQVQGNSGNTIYF. Written as DNA, the CDR3 is TGTGCCAGCAGCCAAGTCCAGGGCAACTCTGGAAACACCATATATTTT.

At least ten counts were recorded for this clonotype. This chain's CDR3 is CSARRSTYEQYF. The CDR3 nucleotides read TGCAGTGCTAGACGGTCCACCTACGAGCAGTACTTC. The V and J genes are TRBV20-1 and TRBJ2-7; D not resolved. CDR1 is DFQATT and CDR2 is SNEGSKA in the germline V gene (reference sequence). The CDR3 totals 12 residues. V lost 2 bases, J lost 2 bases, and 7 bases lay in between.

This clonotype was seen many times. J is TRBJ2-5 and V is TRBV29-1; D is possibly TRBD1 (6 bases). Per the germline V gene, CDR1 is SQVTM and CDR2 is ANQGSEA. V was shortened by 3 bases and J by 5 bases, with 7 bases between the two germline ends. This CDR3 is built from 11 residues. CDR3 in DNA: TGCAGCGTTGAGAGGGGGGAGACCCAGTACTTC. This codes for CSVERGETQYF.

This clonotype was seen at least ten times. The chain employs TRBV14 and TRBJ1-2, with a possible D match to TRBD1 (5 bases). There are 16 residues in the CDR3. Trimming shortened V by 1 base and J by 8 bases, and 20 bases separated the two germline ends. CDR1 and CDR2 from the germline V gene are SGHDN and FVKESK. CDR3 in amino acids: CASSQGGVRQRRGYTF. CDR3 nucleotides: TGTGCCAGCAGCCAAGGCGGAGTAAGACAGAGAAGAGGCTACACCTTC.

In its sample, this clonotype was seen many times. This sequence joins TRBV20-1 and TRBJ2-3, with 15 positions matching TRBD2. Germline V CDR1 and CDR2: DFQATT, SNEGSKA (reference sequence). V gave up 1 base and J gave up 6 bases; unmatched junction bases: 5. The CDR3 spans 16 residues. CDR3 amino acids: CSARGGLAGGPDTQYF. Here the CDR3 DNA reads TGCAGTGCTAGAGGTGGACTAGCGGGAGGGCCTGATACGCAGTATTTT.

This chain connects TRBV20-1 to TRBJ2-2; TRBD1 matches at 7 bases. This CDR3 comprises 15 residues. The V and J ends lost 3 bases and 7 bases, in that order; junction bases with no gene match: 11. Germline CDR1 and CDR2: DFQATT and SNEGSKA (reference sequence). DNA of the CDR3: TGCAGTGCTAGGAGGGTAACAGGGGCCGGCGGGGAGCTGTTTTTT. Translation gives CSARRVTGAGGELFF.

This clonotype was counted ten times or more. The chain recombines TRBV9 with TRBJ2-1; D is unclear. CDR3 length: 18 amino acids. V lost 1 base and J 2 bases, leaving 19 bases between the germline ends. Germline V CDR1 and CDR2: SGDLS, YYNGEE. The CDR3 DNA follows: TGTGCCAGCAGCGTATCGGGTAGCCTGGGCTGGCCCTACAATGAGCAGTTCTTC. Protein sequence: CASSVSGSLGWPYNEQFF.

In its sample, this clonotype was seen many times. The chain joins TRBV9 to TRBJ2-3; D possibly corresponds to TRBD2 (6 bases). This CDR3 contains 15 residues. V shed 4 bases and J shed 3 bases, with 15 bases lying between them. CDR1 SGDLS and CDR2 YYNGEE come from the germline V gene. CDR3 protein: CASSPQASETDTQYF. The DNA for the CDR3 is TGTGCCAGCAGCCCTCAGGCTAGCGAGACAGATACGCAGTATTTT.

This clonotype has just a few counts. CDR3 region: CSAPPLNTEAFF. The CDR3 nucleotides are TGCAGTGCTCCACCACTGAACACTGAAGCTTTCTTT. The gene calls are TRBV20-1 and TRBJ1-1; D ambiguous. The germline V gene has CDR1 DFQATT and CDR2 SNEGSKA (reference sequence). CDR3 size: 12 residues. The V end was cut by 5 bases, the J end by 0 bases, with 7 bases between.